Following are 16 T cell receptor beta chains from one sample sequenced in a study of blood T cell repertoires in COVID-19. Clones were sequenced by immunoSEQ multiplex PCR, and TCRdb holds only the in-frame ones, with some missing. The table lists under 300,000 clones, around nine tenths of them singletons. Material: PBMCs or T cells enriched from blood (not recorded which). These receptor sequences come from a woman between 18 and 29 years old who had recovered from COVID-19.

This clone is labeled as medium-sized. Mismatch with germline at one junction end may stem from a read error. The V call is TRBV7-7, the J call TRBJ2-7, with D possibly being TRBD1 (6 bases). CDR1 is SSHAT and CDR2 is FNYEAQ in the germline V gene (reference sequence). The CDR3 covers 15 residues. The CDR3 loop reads CASSLVGRDTYEQYF. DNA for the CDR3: TGTGCTAGCAGCTTAGTGGGCCGGGACACCTACGAGCAGTACTTC.

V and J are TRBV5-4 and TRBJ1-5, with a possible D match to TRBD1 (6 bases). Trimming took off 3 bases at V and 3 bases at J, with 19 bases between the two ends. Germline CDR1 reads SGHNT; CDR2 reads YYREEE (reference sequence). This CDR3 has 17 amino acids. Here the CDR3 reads CASSSPGVEGNNQPQHF. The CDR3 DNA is TGTGCCAGCAGCTCCCCAGGGGTTGAGGGCAACAATCAGCCCCAGCATTTT.

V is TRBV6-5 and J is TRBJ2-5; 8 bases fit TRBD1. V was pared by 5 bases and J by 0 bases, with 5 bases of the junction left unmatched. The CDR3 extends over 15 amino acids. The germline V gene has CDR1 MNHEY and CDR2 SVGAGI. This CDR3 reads CASSLGDRNQETQYF. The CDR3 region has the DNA TGTGCCAGCAGTCTAGGGGACAGGAACCAAGAGACCCAGTACTTC.

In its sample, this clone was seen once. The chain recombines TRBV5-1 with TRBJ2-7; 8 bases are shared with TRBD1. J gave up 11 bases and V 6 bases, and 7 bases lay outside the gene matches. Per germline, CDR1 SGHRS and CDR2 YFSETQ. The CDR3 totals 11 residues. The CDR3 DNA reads TGCGCCAGCACTCCTTTGACAGGGGAGTACTTC. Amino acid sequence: CASTPLTGEYF.

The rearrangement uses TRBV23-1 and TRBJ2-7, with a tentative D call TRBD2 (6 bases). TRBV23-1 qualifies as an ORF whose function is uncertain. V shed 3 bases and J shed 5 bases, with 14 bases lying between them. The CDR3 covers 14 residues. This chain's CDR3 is CASSHPGRENEQYF. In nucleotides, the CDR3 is TGCGCCAGCAGTCACCCCGGACGGGAGAACGAGCAGTACTTC.

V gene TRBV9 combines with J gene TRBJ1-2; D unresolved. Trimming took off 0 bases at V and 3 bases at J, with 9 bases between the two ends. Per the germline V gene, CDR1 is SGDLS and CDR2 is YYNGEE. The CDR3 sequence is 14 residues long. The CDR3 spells CASSVADSYYGYTF. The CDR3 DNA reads TGTGCCAGCAGCGTAGCAGACTCCTACTATGGCTACACCTTC.

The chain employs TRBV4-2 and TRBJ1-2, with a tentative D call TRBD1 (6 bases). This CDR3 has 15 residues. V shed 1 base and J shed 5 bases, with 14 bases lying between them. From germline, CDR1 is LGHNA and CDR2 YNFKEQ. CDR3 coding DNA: TGTGCCAGCAGCCAAGCACAGGGAAAGGAGTATGGCTACACCTTC. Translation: CASSQAQGKEYGYTF.

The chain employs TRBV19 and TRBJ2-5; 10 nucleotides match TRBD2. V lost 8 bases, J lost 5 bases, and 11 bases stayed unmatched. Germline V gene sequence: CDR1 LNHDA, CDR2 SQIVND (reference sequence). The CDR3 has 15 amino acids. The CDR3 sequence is CASASFASGSETQYF. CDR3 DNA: TGTGCCAGTGCCTCTTTTGCTAGCGGGAGTGAGACCCAGTACTTC.

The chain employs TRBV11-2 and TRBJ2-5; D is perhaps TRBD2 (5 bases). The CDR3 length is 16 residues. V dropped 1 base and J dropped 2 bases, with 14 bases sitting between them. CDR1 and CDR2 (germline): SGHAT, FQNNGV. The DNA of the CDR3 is TGTGCCAGCAGCTTAGGTTCACTAGGGCCGCAAGAGACCCAGTACTTC. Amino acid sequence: CASSLGSLGPQETQYF.

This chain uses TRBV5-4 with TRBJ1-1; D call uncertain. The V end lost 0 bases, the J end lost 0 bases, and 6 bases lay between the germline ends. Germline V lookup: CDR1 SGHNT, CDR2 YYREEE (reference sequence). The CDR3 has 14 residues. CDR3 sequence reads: CASSLADMNTEAFF. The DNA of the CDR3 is TGTGCCAGCAGCTTGGCAGATATGAACACTGAAGCTTTCTTT.

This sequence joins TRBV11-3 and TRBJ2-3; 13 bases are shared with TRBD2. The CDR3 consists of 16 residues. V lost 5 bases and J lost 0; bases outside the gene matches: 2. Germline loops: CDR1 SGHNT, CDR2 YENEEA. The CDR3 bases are TGTGCCAGCAGCCCACTAGCGGGGGGGAGCACAGATACGCAGTATTTT. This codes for CASSPLAGGSTDTQYF.

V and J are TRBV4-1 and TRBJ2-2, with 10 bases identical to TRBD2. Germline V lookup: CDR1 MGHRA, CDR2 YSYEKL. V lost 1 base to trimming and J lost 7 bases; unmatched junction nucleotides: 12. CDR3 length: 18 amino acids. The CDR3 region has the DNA TGCGCCAGCAGCCAAGCGGGAGGGCTAGCGGGAGTCAACGGGGAGCTGTTTTTT. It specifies CASSQAGGLAGVNGELFF.

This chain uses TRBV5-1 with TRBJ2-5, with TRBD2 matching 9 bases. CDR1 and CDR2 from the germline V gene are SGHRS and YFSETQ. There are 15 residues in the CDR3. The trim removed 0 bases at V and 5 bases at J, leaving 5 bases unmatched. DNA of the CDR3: TGCGCCAGCAGCTTGGACGGTAGCGGGGGCGAGACCCAGTACTTC. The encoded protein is CASSLDGSGGETQYF. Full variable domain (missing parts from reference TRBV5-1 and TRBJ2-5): KAGVTQTPRYLIKTRGQQVTLSCSPISGHRSVSWYQQTPGQGLQFLFEYFSETQRNKGNFPGRFSGRQFSNSRSEMNVSTLELGDSALYLCASSLDGSGGETQYFGPGTRLLVL.

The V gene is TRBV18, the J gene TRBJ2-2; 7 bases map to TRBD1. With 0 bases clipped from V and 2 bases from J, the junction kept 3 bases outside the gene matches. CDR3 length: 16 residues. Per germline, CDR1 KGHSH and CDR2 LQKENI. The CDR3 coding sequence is TGTGCCAGCTCACCACCGAGGGGGCTTAACACCGGGGAGCTGTTTTTT. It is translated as CASSPPRGLNTGELFF. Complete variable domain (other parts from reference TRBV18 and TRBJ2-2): NAGVMQNPRHLVRRRGQEARLRCSPMKGHSHVYWYRQLPEEGLKFMVYLQKENIIDESGMPKERFSAEFPKEGPSILRIQQVVRGDSAAYFCASSPPRGLNTGELFFGEGSRLTVL.

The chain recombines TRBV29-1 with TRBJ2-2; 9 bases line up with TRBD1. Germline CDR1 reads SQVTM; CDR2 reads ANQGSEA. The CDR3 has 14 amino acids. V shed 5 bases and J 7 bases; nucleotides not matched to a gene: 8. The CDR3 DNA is TGCAGCGTTCTAAAGGGACAGGGAGTCGGGGAGCTGTTTTTT. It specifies CSVLKGQGVGELFF.

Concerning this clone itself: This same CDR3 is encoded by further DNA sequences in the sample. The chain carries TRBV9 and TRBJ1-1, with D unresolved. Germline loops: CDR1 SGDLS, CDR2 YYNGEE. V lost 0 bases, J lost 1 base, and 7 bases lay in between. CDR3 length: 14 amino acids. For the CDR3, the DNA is TGTGCCAGCAGCGTAGGCGGCCAGAACACTGAAGCTTTCTTT. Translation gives CASSVGGQNTEAFF.